The present TCR beta chain was sequenced within a study of CD8 T cells in ankylosing spondylitis. V was pared by 4 bases and J by 2 bases, with 13 bases between. The CDR3 runs 15 residues. Germline CDR1 reads SGHDT; CDR2 reads YYEEEE. This clonotype was found a few times. Its specificity is unknown. As the method for making TCR beta libraries, quantitative 5'-RACE with molecular barcodes was used. TCRdb redid the calling of the 5' RACE reads with MiXCR, one entry per CDR3 protein. The repertoire includes 100,000 or so distinct CDR3 sequences, roughly 8.5% of them detected once, and more than 30% sits in the top ten. Study observations and caveats: Enrichment of disease-linked clones was reportedly significant in matched ankylosing spondylitis synovial fluid. It appeared that ankylosing spondylitis blood was characterized by a TCR beta motif of 8 or 9 highly homologous variants. Disease-linked clones had a CD8+ phenotype and relatively low frequency in peripheral blood.

The sequencing sample was made of blood, either unsorted or a sorted T cell fraction (not recorded which). The J gene is TRBJ2-4, the V gene TRBV5-6; D is possibly TRBD1 (5 bases). This clonotype was sampled from a male donor with ankylosing spondylitis. The CDR3 DNA sequence: TGTGCCAGCAGCCGCGCTCAGGGAACCAAAAACATTCAGTACTTC. Residues: CASSRAQGTKNIQYF.